This TCR beta chain was obtained from a study of shared clonotypes between healthy human individuals. Assay: immunoSEQ multiplex PCR; the TCRdb copy retains only in-frame clones and omits some. The table records more than 400,000 clones, more than 75% of them present only once. With regard to this clone: Germline and junction disagree at one end, which may indicate a read error. Other nucleotide sequences in the sample specify the same CDR3.

The donor population consisted of healthy HIV-negative adults with no recent acute infections or vaccinations. The CDR3 totals 19 residues. CDR1 is MDHEN and CDR2 is SYDVKM in the germline V gene. This receptor was taken from a middle-aged woman in good health. Some clones in this sample may be carry-over from other donors' samples. The sample comprised PBMCs. J is TRBJ2-7 and V is TRBV28; the match to TRBD2 covers 13 bases. This CDR3 is CASSPRTSGRRGLSYEQYF. The DNA for the CDR3 is TGCGCTAGCAGTCCGCGGACTAGCGGGAGAAGGGGTCTCTCCTACGAGCAGTACTTC.